The rows below give T cell receptor beta chains drawn from one sample of a study of T cell clonotyping in hematopoietic cell transplantation. TCRdb keeps only in-frame clones here, not all; method: immunoSEQ multiplex PCR. The sample lists 15,000 to 20,000 clones; approximately 80% were seen once. The sample here was peripheral blood mononuclear cells, taken before stem cell transplant. All receptors derive from a man between 60 and 75 years old with acute myeloid leukemia. Some clones in this sample may be carry-over from other donors' samples. CDR3s include the opening cysteine and the closing phenylalanine or tryptophan. The D gene is left open where the match is weak. The size entry is marked missing in some rows and otherwise reads once, few, many or a size class.

>TRBV5-6|-|TRBJ2-7|few
CASSGDIFYEQYF
TGTGCCAGCAGCGGGGACATCTTCTACGAGCAGTACTTC
>TRBV4-3|-|TRBJ2-1|-
CASSQLRGGYNEQFF
TGCGCCAGCAGCCAACTGAGAGGGGGATACAATGAGCAGTTCTTC
>TRBV5-1|-|TRBJ1-6|-
CASSSSPGVSVNSPLHF
TGCGCCAGCAGCAGCTCTCCAGGGGTTTCTGTGAATTCACCCCTCCACTTT
>TRBV10-3|-|TRBJ1-4|-
CAISDGGKGLFF
TGTGCCATCAGTGATGGGGGTAAGGGACTGTTTTTT
>TRBV23-1|-|TRBJ2-1|once
CASLTGRPQFF
TGCGCCAGCTTAACAGGGAGACCTCAGTTCTTC
>TRBV29-1|-|TRBJ1-3|-
CSVHKQTGRSGNTIYF
TGCAGCGTTCACAAACAAACCGGCCGCTCTGGAAACACCATATATTTT
>TRBV4-2|-|TRBJ2-2|-
CASNSVRANTGELFF
TGTGCCAGCAACTCCGTCAGGGCGAACACCGGGGAGCTGTTTTTT
>TRBV6-5|TRBD1|TRBJ2-7|few
CASSLPGTGREQYF
TGTGCCAGCAGTCTTCCCGGGACAGGGCGCGAGCAGTACTTC
>TRBV28|-|TRBJ2-7|-
CASSRGTFRSYEQYF
TGTGCCAGCAGTCGAGGAACTTTCCGCTCCTACGAGCAGTACTTC
>TRBV7-2|-|TRBJ1-2|-
CASSLADSLRGYTF
TGTGCCAGCAGCTTAGCAGACAGCCTCAGGGGCTACACCTTC
>TRBV7-2|TRBD1|TRBJ1-3|-
CASSLASGQAGNTIYF
TGTGCCAGCAGCTTAGCATCTGGACAGGCTGGAAACACCATATATTTT
>TRBV7-2|-|TRBJ1-1|-
CASSLGPVGYTEAFF
TGTGCCAGCAGCTTAGGACCGGTTGGATACACTGAAGCTTTCTTT
>TRBV15|TRBD1|TRBJ1-1|-
CATSRVIVKGAKNTEAFF
TGTGCCACCAGCAGAGTCATAGTGAAGGGGGCGAAGAACACTGAAGCTTTCTTT
>TRBV5-1|-|TRBJ2-7|-
CASSGGGHYEQYF
TGCGCCAGCAGCGGAGGGGGTCACTACGAGCAGTACTTC
>TRBV30|-|TRBJ2-7|few
CAWSMKDTYEQYF
TGTGCCTGGAGTATGAAGGATACCTACGAGCAGTACTTC
>TRBV27|-|TRBJ2-5|once
CASTQQGQETQYF
TGTGCCAGCACCCAACAGGGACAAGAGACCCAGTACTTC
>TRBV19|-|TRBJ1-5|-
CASSISREVGQPQHF
TGTGCCAGTAGTATATCTCGGGAGGTTGGCCAGCCCCAGCATTTT
>TRBV6-1|-|TRBJ1-1|-
CASSEPGEVNTEAFF
TGTGCCAGCAGTGAACCGGGGGAAGTGAACACTGAAGCTTTCTTT
>TRBV6-1|-|TRBJ1-1|few
CASSEVSYTEAFF
TGTGCCAGCAGTGAGGTGTCGTACACTGAAGCTTTCTTT
>TRBV27|TRBD1|TRBJ1-2|-
CASSRTGGPYGYTF
TGTGCCAGCAGTCGGACAGGGGGCCCCTATGGCTACACCTTC
>TRBV30|-|TRBJ2-1|-
CAWSAGSGYNEQFF
TGTGCCTGGAGTGCCGGGAGTGGCTACAATGAGCAGTTCTTC
>TRBV19|-|TRBJ2-5|-
CASSISPLEWETQYF
TGTGCCAGTAGTATTTCCCCACTAGAGTGGGAGACCCAGTACTTC
>TRBV6-4|-|TRBJ2-1|-
CASSETPTQPGNEQFF
TGTGCCAGCAGTGAGACGCCAACCCAACCTGGGAATGAGCAGTTCTTC
>TRBV19|-|TRBJ2-5|-
CASSIAGGDGETQYF
TGTGCCAGTAGTATAGCGGGGGGCGACGGAGAGACCCAGTACTTC
>TRBV7-3|TRBD1|TRBJ2-3|-
CASSPTGSTDTQYF
TGTGCCAGCAGCCCGACAGGGAGCACAGATACGCAGTATTTT
>TRBV11-2|-|TRBJ2-3|-
CASSLAGWGTDTQYF
TGTGCCAGCAGCTTAGCGGGGTGGGGCACAGATACGCAGTATTTT
>TRBV5-1|-|TRBJ2-3|-
CASSLIPTSTDTQYF
TGCGCCAGCAGCTTAATACCGACTAGCACAGATACGCAGTATTTT
>TRBV19|TRBD2|TRBJ2-5|-
CASSVGLAGGETQYF
TGTGCCAGTAGTGTGGGACTAGCGGGGGGGGAGACCCAGTACTTC
>TRBV4-1|-|TRBJ2-7|few
CASSQDKGTYEQYF
TGCGCCAGCAGCCAAGATAAGGGAACCTACGAGCAGTACTTC
>TRBV15|TRBD1|TRBJ2-5|few
CATSRDGLGQGSGQETQYF
TGTGCCACCAGCAGAGATGGGCTTGGACAGGGCTCAGGCCAAGAGACCCAGTACTTC
>TRBV4-1|TRBD1|TRBJ1-2|-
CASSQPGTGELYGYTF
TGCGCCAGCAGCCAACCCGGGACAGGGGAGCTTTATGGCTACACCTTC
>TRBV2|-|TRBJ1-2|-
CASSDFDNYGYTF
TGTGCCAGCAGTGACTTTGATAACTATGGCTACACCTTC
>TRBV7-2|-|TRBJ2-5|-
CASSLSSTAAWETQYF
TGTGCCAGCAGCTTAAGCTCCACGGCGGCTTGGGAGACCCAGTACTTC
>TRBV28|-|TRBJ1-2|-
CASSFRLGYTF
TGTGCCAGCAGTTTTAGGTTAGGCTACACCTTC
>TRBV11-3|-|TRBJ2-1|-
CASSLDSNEQFF
TGTGCCAGCAGCTTAGATAGCAATGAGCAGTTCTTC
>TRBV19|-|TRBJ1-2|once
CASKSADRTYGYTF
TGTGCCAGTAAAAGCGCAGACAGAACCTATGGCTACACCTTC
>TRBV19|TRBD1|TRBJ1-6|-
CASTRTGGEDSPLHF
TGTGCCAGTACTCGGACAGGGGGCGAGGATTCACCCCTCCACTTT
>TRBV9|-|TRBJ2-3|few
CASSGGAGTDTQYF
TGTGCCAGCAGCGGGGGGGCGGGCACAGATACGCAGTATTTT
>TRBV6-6|TRBD1|TRBJ1-5|-
CASSWDRSQPQHF
TGTGCCAGCAGTTGGGACAGGAGTCAGCCCCAGCATTTT
>TRBV2|TRBD2|TRBJ2-2|-
CASGWTSGVAGELFF
TGTGCCAGCGGTTGGACTAGCGGGGTTGCCGGGGAGCTGTTTTTT
>TRBV19|TRBD1|TRBJ1-3|-
CASRLRDRLGNTIYF
TGTGCCAGTAGGCTTCGGGACAGGTTGGGAAACACCATATATTTT
>TRBV6-1|TRBD1|TRBJ2-7|-
CASNPTGTYEQYF
TGTGCCAGCAACCCGACAGGGACCTACGAGCAGTACTTC
>TRBV10-3|-|TRBJ2-1|-
CAISEEEGAVGSSYNEQFF
TGTGCCATCAGTGAGGAGGAAGGGGCCGTGGGGAGCTCCTACAATGAGCAGTTCTTC
>TRBV4-2|-|TRBJ2-7|-
CASSQGAGNPSYEQYF
TGTGCCAGCAGCCAAGGCGCGGGAAACCCTAGCTACGAGCAGTACTTC
>TRBV19|-|TRBJ1-6|once
CASRGSLSARRYNSPLHF
TGTGCCAGTAGGGGAAGTCTCTCGGCCAGGCGTTATAATTCACCCCTCCACTTT
>TRBV5-6|-|TRBJ2-7|-
CASSLGWGSHEQYF
TGTGCCAGCAGCTTGGGCTGGGGGTCCCACGAGCAGTACTTC
>TRBV4-1|TRBD2|TRBJ2-3|-
CASSRATSGRVTDTQYF
TGCGCCAGCAGCCGCGCGACTAGCGGGAGGGTCACAGATACGCAGTATTTT
>TRBV7-9|-|TRBJ1-5|-
CASNYGNQPQHF
TGTGCCAGCAACTATGGCAATCAGCCCCAGCATTTT